This TCR beta chain originates from a study of blood T cell repertoires in COVID-19 (dated by TCRdb to the early 2020s). With regard to the full study: Collaborator samples came from the United States, Italy and Spain and covered acute and convalescent phases of COVID-19. Deeply sampled blood TCRbeta repertoires from subjects exposed to, actively infected with, or recovered from COVID-19 were included in the dataset. Sample metadata almost always included a de-identified subject ID, COVID-19 status, age in years and sex. The repertoires were made available in a free public database intended to serve as a resource for research on the immune response to SARS-CoV-2. The samples were drawn from two sources: the first 160 participants of the ongoing ImmuneRACE study, and about 1,300 subjects contributed by 6 global collaborators. The material from the prospective study consisted of cDNA or gDNA derived from T cells, B-cell-depleted T cells, or PBMCs. Where available, HLA class I and class II types were obtained from metadata supplied by the sample provider rather than from assay-based typing.

General findings and caveats noted by the study authors: The quantity of clinical and demographic metadata differed by source and by participant and was supplied without curation.

The germline ends are 7 bases apart after V is trimmed by 0 bases and J by 6 bases. The germline V gene provides CDR1 SGHTA and CDR2 FQGNSA. From the cysteine up to the phenylalanine, the CDR3 has a length of 13 residues. Just the 39-base CDR3 DNA is kept, in frame starting at base 1. TCRbeta CDR3 regions were amplified from genomic DNA using the immunoSEQ Assay, a bias-controlled multiplex PCR. The study's own analysis went as follows. The number of nucleated cells in each sample was estimated by amplification of reference gene primers within the assay. To quantify the absolute abundance of each unique TCRbeta CDR3 rearrangement, sequence reads were collapsed and filtered. Productive Simpson clonality was computed per sample as the square root of Simpson's diversity index over productive rearrangements. TCRdb obtained this table from immuneACCESS and retained in-frame rearrangements with V and J assigned. These tables miss some clones; where compared with another copy, unresolved V genes account for less than half of the shortfall, and the remainder is unexplained. The V and J calls and clone size were taken over from that table, and D and trimming were inferred from the DNA. For this sample there are just over 250,000 clones; more than 85% appear just once. The leading ten clones occupy under 3% of the sample.

At one collaborating source in Seattle, patients were enrolled during active infection and were followed longitudinally through the course of disease. Collaborating institutions collected whole blood in K2EDTA tubes following their own protocols. Collaborator samples were shipped for TCRbeta analysis as frozen whole blood, isolated PBMCs, or DNA extracted from either sample type. Notes on this clone: Its cognate antigen has yet to be identified. The record has no base qualities; no much larger clone is one base away.

Sequenced input: peripheral blood. The sequence came from a person aged 18 to 35 with COVID-19, enrolled during active disease. Recombination linked TRBV7-2 to TRBJ2-3; the D gene is not confidently resolved. This receptor carries the CDR3 CASSLAFLDTQYF. The bases read TGTGCCAGCAGCTTAGCTTTCCTCGATACGCAGTATTTT.